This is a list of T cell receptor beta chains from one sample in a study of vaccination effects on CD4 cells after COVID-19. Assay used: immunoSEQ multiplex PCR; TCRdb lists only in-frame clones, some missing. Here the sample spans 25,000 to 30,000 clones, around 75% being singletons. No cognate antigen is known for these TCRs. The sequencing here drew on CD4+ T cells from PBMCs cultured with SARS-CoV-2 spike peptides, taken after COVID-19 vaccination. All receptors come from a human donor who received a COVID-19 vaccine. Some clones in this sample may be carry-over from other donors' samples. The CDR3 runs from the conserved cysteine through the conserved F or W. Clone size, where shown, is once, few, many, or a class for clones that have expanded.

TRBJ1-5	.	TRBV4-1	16	CASSQDIGYSNQPQHF
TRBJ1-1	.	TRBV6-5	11	CASKQGTEAFF
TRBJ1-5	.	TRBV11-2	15	CASSSQGASNQPQHF
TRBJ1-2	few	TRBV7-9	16	CASSAYLGGMHYGYTF
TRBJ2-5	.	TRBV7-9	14	CASSLSGDRETQYF
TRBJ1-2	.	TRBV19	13	CASSPTELSGYTF
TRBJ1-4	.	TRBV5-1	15	CASSLVSGGNEKLFF
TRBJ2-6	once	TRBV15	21	CATSSRLGVDRGTSGANVLTF
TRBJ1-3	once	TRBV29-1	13	CSVKQDSGNTIYF
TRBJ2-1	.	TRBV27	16	CASSFTPLRGGNEQFF
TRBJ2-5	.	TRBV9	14	CASSLTSGQETQYF
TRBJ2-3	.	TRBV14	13	CASSQDTTDTQYF
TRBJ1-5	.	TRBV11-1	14	CASSLGGNNQPQHF
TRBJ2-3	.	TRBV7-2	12	CASSTRLAAQYF
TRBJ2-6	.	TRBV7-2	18	CASSRPQGGFSGANVLTF
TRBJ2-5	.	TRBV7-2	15	CASSFEWGGLGPQYF
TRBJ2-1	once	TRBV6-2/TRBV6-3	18	CASSYARSPGQGINEQFF
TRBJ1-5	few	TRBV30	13	CAWSVKGGQPQHF
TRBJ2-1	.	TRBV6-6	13	CASSYPANNEQFF
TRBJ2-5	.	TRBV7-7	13	CASSSYRGETQYF
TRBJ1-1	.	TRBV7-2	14	CASSRYRPATEAFF
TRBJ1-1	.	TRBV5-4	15	CASSLQGLENTEAFF
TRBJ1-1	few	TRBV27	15	CASSLFAGVNTEAFF
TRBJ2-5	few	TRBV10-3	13	CAISGGSWETQYF
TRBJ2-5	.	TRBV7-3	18	CASSPRGQRLAGQETQYF
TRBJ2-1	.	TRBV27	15	CASSRRDRGRREQFF
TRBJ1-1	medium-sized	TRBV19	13	CASVRGQGPVTFF
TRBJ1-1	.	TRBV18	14	CASSQQGSNTEAFF
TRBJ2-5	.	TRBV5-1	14	CASSSGTSLETQYF
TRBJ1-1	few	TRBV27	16	CASSLLRQGSYTEAFF
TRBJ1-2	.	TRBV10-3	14	CAISAAGRGYGYTF
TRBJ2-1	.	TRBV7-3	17	CASSFARTGPLGNEQFF
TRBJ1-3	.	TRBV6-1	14	CASSEVLSGNTIYF
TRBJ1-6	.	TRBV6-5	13	CATLRDGNSPLHF